This record looks at one T cell receptor (beta chain) sequence and its context. Other DNA sequences in the sample encode the same CDR3. Per the study methods: Amplification with reference gene primers provided the estimates of nucleated cell counts. Only in-frame clones appear in the TCRdb table, and some are missing; sequencing was by immunoSEQ multiplex PCR. For V, J and clone size, that table is used; D and trimming come from the DNA. Found here are fewer than 300,000 clones, roughly 88% of them singletons; the top ten hold about 4.1%. Deletions cut 4 bases from V and 2 bases from J, with 8 bases between. Per the germline V gene, CDR1 is SGHAT and CDR2 is FQNNGV. The CDR3 contains 13 residues. This specimen belongs to a study of blood T cell repertoires in COVID-19.

Sequenced material: PBMCs or T cells enriched from blood (not recorded which). The V call is TRBV11-2, the J call TRBJ1-2; D is possibly TRBD1 (5 bases). This TCR was sampled from a woman aged 25 to 39 who had recovered from COVID-19. In nucleotides, the CDR3 is TGTGCCAGCAGCTCTGACAGAAACTATGGCTACACCTTC. Translated: CASSSDRNYGYTF.